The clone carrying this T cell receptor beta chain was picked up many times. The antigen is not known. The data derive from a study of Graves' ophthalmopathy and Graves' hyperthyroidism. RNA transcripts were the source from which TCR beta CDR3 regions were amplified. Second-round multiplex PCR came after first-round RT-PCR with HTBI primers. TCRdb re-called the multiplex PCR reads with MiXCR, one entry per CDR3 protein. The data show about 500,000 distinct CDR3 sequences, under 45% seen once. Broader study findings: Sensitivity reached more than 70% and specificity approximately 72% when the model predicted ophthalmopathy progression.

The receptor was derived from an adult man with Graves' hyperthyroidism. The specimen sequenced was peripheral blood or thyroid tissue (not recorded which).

CDR3 bases: TGTGCCAGCATCGGCTCTCCGGGACTGAACACTGAAGCTTTCTTT. This gives the protein CASIGSPGLNTEAFF. This chain uses TRBV12-3 or TRBV12-4 with TRBJ1-1; D perhaps matches TRBD1 (5 bases). There are 15 residues in the CDR3. V gave up 7 bases and J gave up 0 bases, with 15 bases separating them.